The entry that follows covers one T cell receptor beta chain sequence. The same CDR3 is also encoded by other DNA sequences in this sample. This sample was taken from a study of blood T cell repertoires in COVID-19. Overall study context: T cells, B-cell-depleted T cells, or PBMCs supplied cDNA or gDNA.

In the original workflow: Using reference gene primer amplification, nucleated cell counts were estimated. The table came from immunoSEQ multiplex PCR; TCRdb's copy has only in-frame clones and leaves some out. The DNA was the basis for D and trimming; V, J and clone size are from that table. The table lists about 230,000 clones, 85% to 90% of them singletons. Seattle patient enrollment occurred during active infection, with longitudinal follow-up thereafter. Trimming cost V 7 bases and J 3 bases, with 9 bases left between them. Per germline, CDR1 SNHLY and CDR2 FYNNEI. CDR3 size: 12 residues. This receptor was identified in a man in his forties or fifties with COVID-19, enrolled during active disease. Sequencing was performed on peripheral blood. J is TRBJ1-2 and V is TRBV2; D may be TRBD1 (5 bases). CDR3 protein: CASMGGDYGYTF. In nucleotides, the CDR3 is TGTGCCAGCATGGGGGGTGACTATGGCTACACCTTC.